This T cell receptor beta chain originates from a study of regulatory T cells in long-lasting Graves disease. Study results and caveats: Peripheral blood, not thyroid tissue, was the sole material studied. Newly diagnosed patients had higher TCR diversity than persistent Graves' patients did.

This clonotype has at least ten counts. The antigen is unknown. CDR3-region Arm-PCR and iRepertoire HTBI primers produced the TCR beta libraries. MiXCR, applied by TCRdb to the multiplex PCR reads, yields one record per CDR3 protein. This sample has about 470,000 distinct CDR3 sequences; around 21% occur once, and the top ten carry 7.8%. As to time point: persistent/refractory GD, antithyroid drugs over 5 years with positive TRAb. Preparation of the TCR library used RNA extracted from PBMCs. The CDR3 totals 12 residues. Germline assignment: CDR1 SGHKS and CDR2 YYEKEE (reference sequence). J lost 11 bases, V lost 4 bases, and 4 bases had no gene match.

The sample in question was peripheral blood mononuclear cells (PBMCs), obtained when the disease was refractory, from a patient treated with antithyroid drugs. V gene TRBV5-5 combines with J gene TRBJ2-4; TRBD1 matches 9 bases. This TCR was recovered from a female donor with Graves disease. CDR3: CASSPDRGVQYF. CDR3 DNA: TGTGCCAGCAGCCCTGACAGGGGGGTTCAGTACTTC.